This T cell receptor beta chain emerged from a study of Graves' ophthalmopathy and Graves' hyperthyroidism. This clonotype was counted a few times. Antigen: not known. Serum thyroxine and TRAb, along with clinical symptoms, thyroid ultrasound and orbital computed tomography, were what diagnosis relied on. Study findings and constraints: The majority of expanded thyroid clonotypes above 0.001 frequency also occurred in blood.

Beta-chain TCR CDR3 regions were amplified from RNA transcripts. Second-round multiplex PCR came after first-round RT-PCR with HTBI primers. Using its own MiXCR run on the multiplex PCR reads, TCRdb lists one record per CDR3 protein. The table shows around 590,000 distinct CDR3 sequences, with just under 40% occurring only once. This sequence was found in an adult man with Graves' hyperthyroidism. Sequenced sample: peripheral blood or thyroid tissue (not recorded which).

CDR3 nucleotide sequence: TGCGCCAGCAAGCCTCAGGGGGGGAATGAAAAACTGTTTTTT. Protein product: CASKPQGGNEKLFF. The genes are TRBV5-1 and TRBJ1-4; TRBD1 matches 7 bases. Per the germline V gene, CDR1 is SGHRS and CDR2 is YFSETQ. V lost 6 bases to trimming and J lost 5 bases; unmatched junction nucleotides: 7. The CDR3 is 14 residues long.